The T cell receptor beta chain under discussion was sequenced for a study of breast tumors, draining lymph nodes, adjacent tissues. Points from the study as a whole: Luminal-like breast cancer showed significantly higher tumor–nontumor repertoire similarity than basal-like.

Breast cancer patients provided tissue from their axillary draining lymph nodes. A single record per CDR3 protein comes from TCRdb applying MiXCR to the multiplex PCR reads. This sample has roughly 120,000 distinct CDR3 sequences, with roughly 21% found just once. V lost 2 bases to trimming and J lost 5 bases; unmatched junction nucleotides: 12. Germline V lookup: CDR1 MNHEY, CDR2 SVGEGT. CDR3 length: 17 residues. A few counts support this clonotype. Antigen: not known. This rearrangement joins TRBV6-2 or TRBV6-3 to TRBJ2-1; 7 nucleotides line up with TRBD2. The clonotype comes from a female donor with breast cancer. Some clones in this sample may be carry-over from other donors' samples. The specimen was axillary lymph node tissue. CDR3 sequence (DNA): TGTGCCAGCAGTTACGACCTTTTGCGGGAGATCAACAATGAGCAGTTCTTC. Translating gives CASSYDLLREINNEQFF.